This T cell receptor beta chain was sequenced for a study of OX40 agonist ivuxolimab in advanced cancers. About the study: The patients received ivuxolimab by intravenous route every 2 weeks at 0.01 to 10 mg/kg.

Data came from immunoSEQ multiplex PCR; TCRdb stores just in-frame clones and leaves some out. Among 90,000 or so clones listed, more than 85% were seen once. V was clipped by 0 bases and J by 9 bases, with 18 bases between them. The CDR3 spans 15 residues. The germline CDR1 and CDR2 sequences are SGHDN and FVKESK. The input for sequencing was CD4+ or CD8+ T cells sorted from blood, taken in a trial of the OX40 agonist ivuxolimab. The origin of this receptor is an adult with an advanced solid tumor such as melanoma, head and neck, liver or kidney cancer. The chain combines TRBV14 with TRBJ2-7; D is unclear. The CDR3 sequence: CASSQDRLYRGMQYF. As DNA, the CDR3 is TGTGCCAGCAGCCAAGATCGTCTTTATCGAGGAATGCAGTACTTC.